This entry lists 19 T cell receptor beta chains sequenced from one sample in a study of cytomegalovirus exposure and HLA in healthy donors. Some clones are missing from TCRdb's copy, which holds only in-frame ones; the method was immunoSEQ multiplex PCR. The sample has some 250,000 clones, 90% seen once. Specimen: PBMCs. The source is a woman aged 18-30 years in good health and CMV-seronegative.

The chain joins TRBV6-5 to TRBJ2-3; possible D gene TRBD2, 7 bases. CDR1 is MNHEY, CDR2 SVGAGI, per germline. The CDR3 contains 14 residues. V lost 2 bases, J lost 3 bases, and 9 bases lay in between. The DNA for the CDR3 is TGTGCCAGCAGTTACGGGAGGGGGACAGATACGCAGTATTTT. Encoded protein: CASSYGRGTDTQYF.

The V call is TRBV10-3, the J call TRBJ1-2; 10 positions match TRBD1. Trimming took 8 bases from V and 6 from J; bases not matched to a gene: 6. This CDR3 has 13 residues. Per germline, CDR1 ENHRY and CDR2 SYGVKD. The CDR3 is CAIGSGTGDGYTF. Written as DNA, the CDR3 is TGTGCCATCGGGTCCGGGACAGGGGATGGCTACACCTTC.

The CDR3 sequence: CASSLGLNQPQHF. The CDR3 DNA reads TGTGCCAGCAGCTTAGGTTTAAATCAGCCCCAGCATTTT. The V and J genes are TRBV7-9 and TRBJ1-5; D unclear. The V end was cut by 1 base, the J end by 4 bases, with 5 bases between. The length of the CDR3 is 13 residues. Germline V gives CDR1 SEHNR, CDR2 FQNEAQ (reference sequence).

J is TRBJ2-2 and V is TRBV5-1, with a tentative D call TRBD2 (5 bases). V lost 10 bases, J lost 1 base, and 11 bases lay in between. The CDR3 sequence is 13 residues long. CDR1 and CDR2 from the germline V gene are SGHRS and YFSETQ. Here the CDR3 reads CAPQRENTGELFF. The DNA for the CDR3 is TGCGCCCCCCAACGGGAGAACACCGGGGAGCTGTTTTTT.

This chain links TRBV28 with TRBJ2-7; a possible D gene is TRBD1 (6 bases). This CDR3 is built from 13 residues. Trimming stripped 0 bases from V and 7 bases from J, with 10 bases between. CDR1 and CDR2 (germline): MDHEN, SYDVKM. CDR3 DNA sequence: TGTGCCAGCAGTTTATGGGGGGCGAGGGAGCAGTACTTC. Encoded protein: CASSLWGAREQYF.

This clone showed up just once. CDR3 sequence (DNA): TGTGCCAGCTCACCTCTAATACAGGGGTTCGTCTACAATGAGCAGTTCTTC. It encodes CASSPLIQGFVYNEQFF. This chain links TRBV18 with TRBJ2-1; 7 nucleotides align to TRBD1. Unmatched junction bases numbered 11, after V lost 3 bases and J lost 3 bases. This CDR3 region has 17 residues. CDR1 is KGHSH, CDR2 LQKENI, per germline.

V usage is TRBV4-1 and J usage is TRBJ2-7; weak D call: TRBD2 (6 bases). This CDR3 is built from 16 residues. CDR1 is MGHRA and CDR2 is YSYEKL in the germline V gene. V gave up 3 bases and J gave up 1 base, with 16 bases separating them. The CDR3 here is CASSQTLAQSSYEQYV. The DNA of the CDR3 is TGCGCCAGCAGCCAGACACTAGCTCAGAGTTCCTACGAGCAGTACGTC.

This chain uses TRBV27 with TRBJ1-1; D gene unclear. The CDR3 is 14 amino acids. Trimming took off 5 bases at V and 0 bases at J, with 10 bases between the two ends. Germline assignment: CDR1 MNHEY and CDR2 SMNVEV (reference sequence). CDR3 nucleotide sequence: TGTGCCAGCAGTATACATTCAATGAACACTGAAGCTTTCTTT. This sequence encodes CASSIHSMNTEAFF.

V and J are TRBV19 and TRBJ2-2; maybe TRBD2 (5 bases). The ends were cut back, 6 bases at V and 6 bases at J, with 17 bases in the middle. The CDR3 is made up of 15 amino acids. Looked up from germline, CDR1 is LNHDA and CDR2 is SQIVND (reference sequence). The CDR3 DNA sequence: TGTGCCAGTAGATCCGGGAAATCCTTCCCCGGGGAGCTGTTTTTT. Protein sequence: CASRSGKSFPGELFF.

DNA for the CDR3: TGTGCCAGCACCCCTTCCGGACAGTCGGCTAGGTATGGCTACACCTTC. Translation gives CASTPSGQSARYGYTF. This rearrangement joins TRBV28 to TRBJ1-2, with D possibly matching TRBD1 (6 bases). The CDR3 extends over 16 amino acids. Per germline, CDR1 MDHEN and CDR2 SYDVKM. The V gene lost 7 bases and the J gene lost 5 bases, with 23 bases spanning the gap.

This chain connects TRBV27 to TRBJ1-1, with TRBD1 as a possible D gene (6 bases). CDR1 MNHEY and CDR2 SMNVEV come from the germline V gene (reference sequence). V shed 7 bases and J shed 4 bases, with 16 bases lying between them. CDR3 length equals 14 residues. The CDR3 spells CASKTVGGGTEAFF. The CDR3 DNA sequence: TGTGCCAGCAAGACCGTTGGGGGCGGCACTGAAGCTTTCTTT.

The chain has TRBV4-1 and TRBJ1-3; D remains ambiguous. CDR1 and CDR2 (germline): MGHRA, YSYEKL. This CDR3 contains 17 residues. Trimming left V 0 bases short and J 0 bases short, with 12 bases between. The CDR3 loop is CASSQDSLALSGNTIYF. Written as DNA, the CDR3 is TGCGCCAGCAGCCAAGATTCTCTGGCCCTCTCTGGAAACACCATATATTTT.

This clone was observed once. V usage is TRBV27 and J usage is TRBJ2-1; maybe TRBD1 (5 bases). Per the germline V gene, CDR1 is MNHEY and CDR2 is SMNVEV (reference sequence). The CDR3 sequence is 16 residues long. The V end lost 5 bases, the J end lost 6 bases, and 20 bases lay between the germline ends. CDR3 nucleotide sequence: TGTGCCAGCAGTGGCCCTCCAAGGATTCAGGGCAATGAGCAGTTCTTC. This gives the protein CASSGPPRIQGNEQFF.

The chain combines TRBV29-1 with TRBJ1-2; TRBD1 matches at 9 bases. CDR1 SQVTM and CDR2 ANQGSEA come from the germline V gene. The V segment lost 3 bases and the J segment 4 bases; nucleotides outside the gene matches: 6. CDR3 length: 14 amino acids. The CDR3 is CSVDPGQGTYGYTF. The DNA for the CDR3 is TGCAGCGTTGATCCGGGACAGGGTACCTATGGCTACACCTTC.

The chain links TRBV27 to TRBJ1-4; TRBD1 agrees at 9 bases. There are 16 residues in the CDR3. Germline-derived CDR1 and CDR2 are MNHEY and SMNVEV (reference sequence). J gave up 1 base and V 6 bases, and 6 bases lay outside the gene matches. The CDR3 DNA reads TGTGCCAGCAGCAACAGGGGGCGTTTAACTAATGAAAAACTGTTTTTT. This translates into CASSNRGRLTNEKLFF.

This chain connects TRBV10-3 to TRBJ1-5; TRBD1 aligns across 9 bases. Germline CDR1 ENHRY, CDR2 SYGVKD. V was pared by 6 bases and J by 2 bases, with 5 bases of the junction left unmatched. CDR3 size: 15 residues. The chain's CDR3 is CAIRETGGGNQPQHF. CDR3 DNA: TGTGCCATCAGAGAAACAGGGGGCGGCAATCAGCCCCAGCATTTT.

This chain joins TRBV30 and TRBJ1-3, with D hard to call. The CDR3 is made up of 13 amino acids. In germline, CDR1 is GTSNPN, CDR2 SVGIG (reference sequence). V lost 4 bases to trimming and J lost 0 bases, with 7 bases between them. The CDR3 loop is CAWKLNSGNTIYF. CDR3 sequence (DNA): TGTGCCTGGAAACTGAACTCTGGAAACACCATATATTTT.

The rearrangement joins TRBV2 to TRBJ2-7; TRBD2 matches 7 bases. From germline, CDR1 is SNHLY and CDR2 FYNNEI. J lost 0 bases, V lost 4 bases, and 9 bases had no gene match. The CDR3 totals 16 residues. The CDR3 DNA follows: TGTGCCAGCAGTGGCCGGGGGGTTCGGGGCTCCTACGAGCAGTACTTC. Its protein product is CASSGRGVRGSYEQYF.

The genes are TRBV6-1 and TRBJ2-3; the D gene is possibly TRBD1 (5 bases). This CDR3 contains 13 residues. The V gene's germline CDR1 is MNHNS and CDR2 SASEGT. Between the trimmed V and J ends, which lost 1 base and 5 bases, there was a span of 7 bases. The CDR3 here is CASSEGGRDTQYF. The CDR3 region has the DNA TGTGCCAGCAGTGAAGGGGGCAGAGATACGCAGTATTTT.